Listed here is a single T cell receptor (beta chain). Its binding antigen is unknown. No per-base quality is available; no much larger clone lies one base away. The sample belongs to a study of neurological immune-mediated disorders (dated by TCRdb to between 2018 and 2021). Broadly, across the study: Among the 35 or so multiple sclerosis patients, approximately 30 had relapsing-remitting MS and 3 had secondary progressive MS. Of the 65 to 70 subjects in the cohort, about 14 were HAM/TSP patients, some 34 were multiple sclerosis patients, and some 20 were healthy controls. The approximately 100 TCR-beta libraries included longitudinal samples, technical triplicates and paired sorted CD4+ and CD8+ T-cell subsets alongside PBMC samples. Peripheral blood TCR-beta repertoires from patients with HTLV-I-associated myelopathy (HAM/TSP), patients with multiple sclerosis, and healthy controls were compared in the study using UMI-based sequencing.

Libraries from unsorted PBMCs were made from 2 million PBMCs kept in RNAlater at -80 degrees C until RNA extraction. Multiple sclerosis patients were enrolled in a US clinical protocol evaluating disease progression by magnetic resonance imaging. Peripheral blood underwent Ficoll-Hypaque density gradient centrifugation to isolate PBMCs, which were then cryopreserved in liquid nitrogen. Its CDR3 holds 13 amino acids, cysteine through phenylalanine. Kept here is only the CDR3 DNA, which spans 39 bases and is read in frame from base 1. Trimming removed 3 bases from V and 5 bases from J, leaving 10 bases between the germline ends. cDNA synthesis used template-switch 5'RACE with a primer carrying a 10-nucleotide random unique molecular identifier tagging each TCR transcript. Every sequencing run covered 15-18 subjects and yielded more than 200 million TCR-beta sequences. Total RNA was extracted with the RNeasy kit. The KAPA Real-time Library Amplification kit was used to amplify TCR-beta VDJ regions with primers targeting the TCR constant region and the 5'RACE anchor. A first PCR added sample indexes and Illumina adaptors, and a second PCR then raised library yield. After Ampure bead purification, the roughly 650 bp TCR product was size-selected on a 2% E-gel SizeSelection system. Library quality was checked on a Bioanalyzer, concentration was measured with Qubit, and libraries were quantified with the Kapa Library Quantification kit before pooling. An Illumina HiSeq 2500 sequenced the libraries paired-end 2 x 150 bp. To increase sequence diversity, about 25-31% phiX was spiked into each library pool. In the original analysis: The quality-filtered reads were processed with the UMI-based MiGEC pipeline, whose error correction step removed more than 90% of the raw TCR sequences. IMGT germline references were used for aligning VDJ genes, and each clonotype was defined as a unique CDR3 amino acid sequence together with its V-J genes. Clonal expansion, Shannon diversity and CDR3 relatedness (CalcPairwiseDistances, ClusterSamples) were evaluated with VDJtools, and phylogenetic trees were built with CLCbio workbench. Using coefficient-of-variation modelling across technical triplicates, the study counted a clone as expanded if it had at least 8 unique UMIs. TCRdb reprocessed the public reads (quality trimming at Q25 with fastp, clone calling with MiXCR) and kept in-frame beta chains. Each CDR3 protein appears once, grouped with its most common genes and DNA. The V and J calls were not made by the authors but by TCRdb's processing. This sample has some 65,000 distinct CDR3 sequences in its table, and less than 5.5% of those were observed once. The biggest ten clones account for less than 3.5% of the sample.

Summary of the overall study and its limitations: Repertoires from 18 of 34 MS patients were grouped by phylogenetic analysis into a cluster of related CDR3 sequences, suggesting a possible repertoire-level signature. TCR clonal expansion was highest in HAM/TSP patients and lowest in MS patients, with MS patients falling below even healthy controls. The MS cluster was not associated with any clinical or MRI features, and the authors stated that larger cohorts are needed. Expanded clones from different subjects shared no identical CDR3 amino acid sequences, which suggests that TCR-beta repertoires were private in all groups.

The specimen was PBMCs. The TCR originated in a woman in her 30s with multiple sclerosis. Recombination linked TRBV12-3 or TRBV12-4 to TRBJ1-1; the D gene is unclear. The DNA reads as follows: TGTGCCAGCAGTTTTTCTGCCGGAACTGAAGCTTTCTTT. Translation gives CASSFSAGTEAFF.